These T cell receptor beta chains were read from a single sample in a study of Ad26.COV2.S vaccination and SARS-CoV-2 variants. Only in-frame clones appear in the TCRdb table, and some are missing; sequencing was by immunoSEQ multiplex PCR. The sample yields hundreds of thousands of clones, 80% to 90% seen once. The source was peripheral blood, collected in a trial of Ad26.COV2.S vaccine versus placebo. The receptors derive from a person between 18 and 65 years old who received the Ad26.COV2.S COVID-19 vaccine or a placebo. Both conserved end residues are part of each CDR3. The order of the fields is V gene, J gene, clone size, D gene, CDR3 DNA, CDR3 protein. A D gene is named only where the DNA matches it firmly. Clone sizes are given selectively: once, few, many, or a class where the clone is expanded.

TRBV2	TRBJ1-4	-	-	TGTGCCAGCAGGGACCGGGACGTCTTTTTGTTTTTT	CASRDRDVFLFF
TRBV7-2	TRBJ1-2	-	TRBD1	TGTGCCAGCAGCTCACAGGGGACGGGAAGCGTCTATGGCTACACCTTC	CASSSQGTGSVYGYTF
TRBV5-4	TRBJ2-5	-	TRBD2	TGTGCCACCCGTGTAGCGGGAGAACAGACCCAGTACTTC	CATRVAGEQTQYF
TRBV6-5	TRBJ1-2	-	TRBD1	TGTGCCAGCAGTCTCACGACAGGGGGAGGCTACACCTTC	CASSLTTGGGYTF
TRBV6-1	TRBJ2-7	once	TRBD1	TGTGCCAGCAGTGAGGGGACAGGGAGCTCCTACGAGCAGTACTTC	CASSEGTGSSYEQYF
TRBV5-1	TRBJ1-5	-	-	TGCGCCAGCAGCTTGGGGGTGCCGATCAATCAGCCCCAGCATTTT	CASSLGVPINQPQHF
TRBV30	TRBJ1-5	once	-	TGTGCCTGGGACTATAGCGGGAATCAGCCCCAGCATTTT	CAWDYSGNQPQHF
TRBV6-6	TRBJ2-7	-	TRBD1	TGTGCCAGCAGTTACATCACCGGGACAGGGGATGAGCAGTACTTC	CASSYITGTGDEQYF
TRBV19	TRBJ2-5	-	-	TGTGCCAGTAGTATAGAGGGCCGGGAGACCCAGTACTTC	CASSIEGRETQYF
TRBV6-5	TRBJ1-2	-	-	TGTGCCAGCAGTTACTCGATCCGGAACTATGGCTACACCTTC	CASSYSIRNYGYTF
TRBV2	TRBJ1-6	few	-	TGTGCCAGCAGTGGTAAACAGACCTATAATTCACCCCTCCACTTT	CASSGKQTYNSPLHF
TRBV29-1	TRBJ1-3	-	-	TGCAGCGCCCGAGGCCGAGGGTCAGGAAACACCATATATTTT	CSARGRGSGNTIYF
TRBV18	TRBJ1-2	once	-	TGTGCCAGCTCACCACCTAGGACGGATAGCTATGGCTACACCTTC	CASSPPRTDSYGYTF
TRBV2	TRBJ2-7	-	TRBD2	TGTGCCAGCAGCCCTTTGCTGGCTAGCGGAGAGCAGTACTTC	CASSPLLASGEQYF
TRBV12-5	TRBJ1-4	-	-	TGTGCTAGTGGTTTAAATGAAAAACTGTTTTTT	CASGLNEKLFF
TRBV5-6	TRBJ1-5	-	-	TGTGCCAGCAGCTCTCTTACTAGTGGCGGTCAGCCCCAGCATTTT	CASSSLTSGGQPQHF
TRBV7-9	TRBJ1-2	-	-	TGTGCCAGCAGTCAACGTGGCTACACCTTC	CASSQRGYTF
TRBV7-8	TRBJ1-2	-	-	TGTGCCAGCAGCACGCGGGGGGCATCCTATGGCTACACCTTC	CASSTRGASYGYTF
TRBV5-1	TRBJ2-5	once	-	TGCGCCAGCAGCTTGGATGGGGAGACCCAGTACTTC	CASSLDGETQYF
TRBV27	TRBJ2-7	-	-	TGTGCCAGCACCCATGGGGGCGAGCAGTACTTC	CASTHGGEQYF
TRBV6-5	TRBJ1-1	-	-	TGTGCCAGCAGGAACCAAGAGAACACTGAAGCTTTCTTT	CASRNQENTEAFF
TRBV5-1	TRBJ2-2	-	-	TGCGCCAGCAGCCCCAACGCCGGGGAGCTGTTTTTT	CASSPNAGELFF